The rows below give T cell receptor beta chains drawn from one sample of a study of molecular identifiers for immune sequencing clone quantification. TCRdb used MiXCR to reprocess the PCR reads, holding one entry per CDR3 protein. In the table there are about 640,000 distinct CDR3 sequences, 20% of which are singletons. What was sequenced was naive CD8+ T cells from blood, with Jurkat cell RNA spiked in. The receptors were sampled from a human donor in good health. Some libraries in this study had Jurkat cell RNA spiked in. Both conserved end residues are part of each CDR3. The order of the fields is V gene, D gene, J gene, clone size, CDR3 length, CDR3 protein, CDR3 DNA. D genes are given only for firm matches. Rows give clone size only sometimes, using once, few, many, or a class for an expanded clone.

V: TRBV9; D: TRBD2; J: TRBJ2-7; size: .; length: 15; CDR3: CASSVGLAGVNEQYF; DNA: TGTGCCAGCAGCGTAGGACTAGCGGGAGTAAACGAGCAGTACTTC
V: TRBV6-5; D: .; J: TRBJ1-2; size: .; length: 13; CDR3: CASSRLGNYGYTF; DNA: TGTGCCAGCAGTCGGCTGGGGAACTATGGCTACACCTTC
V: TRBV30; D: .; J: TRBJ2-5; size: .; length: 12; CDR3: CATRQLQETQYF; DNA: TGTGCAACCAGACAGCTACAAGAGACCCAGTACTTC
V: TRBV11-2; D: TRBD1; J: TRBJ2-7; size: .; length: 13; CDR3: CASRVQGEHEQYF; DNA: TGTGCCAGCAGGGTCCAGGGGGAGCACGAGCAGTACTTC
V: TRBV12-3/TRBV12-4; D: TRBD1; J: TRBJ1-2; size: many; length: 18; CDR3: CASSSIPGQANLFVGYTF; DNA: TGTGCCAGCAGTTCGATCCCGGGACAGGCTAATCTTTTTGTGGGCTACACCTTC
V: TRBV6-5; D: .; J: TRBJ1-2; size: .; length: 15; CDR3: CASSFNSPGGEGYTF; DNA: TGTGCCAGCAGTTTCAACTCCCCCGGGGGCGAAGGCTACACCTTC
V: TRBV11-2; D: .; J: TRBJ2-1; size: many; length: 15; CDR3: CASSFRVDSYNEQFF; DNA: TGTGCCAGCAGCTTCCGTGTAGACTCCTACAATGAGCAGTTCTTC
V: TRBV20-1; D: TRBD1; J: TRBJ2-3; size: many; length: 16; CDR3: CSARYSWTGGLDTQYF; DNA: TGCAGTGCTAGATATTCCTGGACAGGAGGACTAGATACGCAGTATTTT
V: TRBV7-6; D: .; J: TRBJ1-2; size: many; length: 18; CDR3: CASSLAGSGGSHYYGYTF; DNA: TGTGCCAGCAGCTTAGCCGGATCCGGGGGCAGCCATTACTATGGCTACACCTTC
V: TRBV20-1; D: TRBD1; J: TRBJ2-2; size: many; length: 17; CDR3: CSARAVTGTGVHGELFF; DNA: TGCAGTGCTAGAGCAGTTACCGGGACAGGGGTTCACGGGGAGCTGTTTTTT
V: TRBV11-2; D: .; J: TRBJ2-1; size: few; length: 14; CDR3: CASSAPGHHNEQFF; DNA: TGTGCCAGCAGCGCACCGGGACACCACAATGAGCAGTTCTTC
V: TRBV20-1; D: TRBD2; J: TRBJ2-2; size: many; length: 18; CDR3: CSAREASGRGPETGELFF; DNA: TGCAGTGCTAGAGAGGCTAGCGGGAGGGGGCCGGAGACCGGGGAGCTGTTTTTT
V: TRBV6-5; D: .; J: TRBJ2-2; size: many; length: 13; CDR3: CASSQGRTGELFF; DNA: TGTGCCAGCAGTCAGGGGCGCACCGGGGAGCTGTTTTTT
V: TRBV15; D: .; J: TRBJ2-7; size: .; length: 16; CDR3: CATSRGGLPSSYEQYF; DNA: TGTGCCACCAGCAGAGGGGGACTCCCGAGCTCCTACGAGCAGTACTTC
V: TRBV7-2; D: TRBD1; J: TRBJ1-2; size: many; length: 15; CDR3: CASSLASTGRNGYTF; DNA: TGTGCCAGCAGCTTAGCATCGACAGGGAGAAATGGCTACACCTTC
V: TRBV7-6; D: TRBD2; J: TRBJ2-7; size: few; length: 16; CDR3: CASSTEGLPHVGEQYF; DNA: TGTGCCAGCAGCACCGAGGGACTACCCCATGTAGGCGAGCAGTACTTC
V: TRBV29-1; D: .; J: TRBJ2-1; size: many; length: 12; CDR3: CSVEWGDDEQFF; DNA: TGCAGCGTCGAGTGGGGGGATGATGAGCAGTTCTTC
V: TRBV15; D: .; J: TRBJ2-3; size: many; length: 14; CDR3: CATSINRARDTQYF; DNA: TGTGCCACCAGCATAAACAGGGCCCGAGATACGCAGTATTTT
V: TRBV6-5; D: TRBD1; J: TRBJ2-2; size: .; length: 15; CDR3: CASSYPGGGSEELFF; DNA: TGTGCCAGCAGTTACCCAGGGGGCGGATCCGAGGAGCTGTTTTTT
V: TRBV7-3; D: TRBD1; J: TRBJ2-1; size: many; length: 15; CDR3: CASSPGTDNYNEQFF; DNA: TGTGCCAGCAGCCCGGGGACAGACAATTACAATGAGCAGTTCTTC
V: TRBV28; D: TRBD2; J: TRBJ2-2; size: many; length: 15; CDR3: CASSWTGLAGGELFF; DNA: TGTGCCAGCAGTTGGACCGGACTAGCAGGCGGGGAGCTGTTTTTT
V: TRBV30; D: .; J: TRBJ2-7; size: many; length: 12; CDR3: CAWSVGNYEQYF; DNA: TGTGCCTGGAGTGTAGGGAACTACGAGCAGTACTTC
V: TRBV18; D: .; J: TRBJ2-7; size: .; length: 14; CDR3: CASSFDRNSYEQYF; DNA: TGTGCCAGCTCATTCGACAGGAACTCCTACGAGCAGTACTTC
V: TRBV4-3; D: .; J: TRBJ2-2; size: many; length: 16; CDR3: CASSQDALTNTGELFF; DNA: TGCGCCAGCAGCCAAGATGCACTAACGAACACCGGGGAGCTGTTTTTT
V: TRBV12-3/TRBV12-4; D: TRBD1; J: TRBJ2-5; size: many; length: 17; CDR3: CASSSPGQGVDQETQYF; DNA: TGTGCCAGCAGTTCCCCGGGACAGGGCGTTGACCAAGAGACCCAGTACTTC
V: TRBV2; D: .; J: TRBJ1-1; size: many; length: 14; CDR3: CASSEADRNTEAFF; DNA: TGTGCCAGCAGTGAAGCGGACAGAAACACTGAAGCTTTCTTT
V: TRBV6-2/TRBV6-3; D: .; J: TRBJ1-5; size: many; length: 16; CDR3: CASSYSPGARNQPQHF; DNA: TGTGCCAGCAGTTACTCCCCAGGGGCACGCAATCAGCCCCAGCATTTT
V: TRBV6-5; D: .; J: TRBJ1-5; size: many; length: 15; CDR3: CASSYSSGLDQPQHF; DNA: TGTGCCAGCAGTTACTCCTCAGGGCTTGATCAGCCCCAGCATTTT
V: TRBV20-1; D: TRBD1; J: TRBJ1-2; size: many; length: 14; CDR3: CSAREGGQGHGYTF; DNA: TGCAGTGCTAGAGAAGGGGGACAGGGTCATGGCTACACCTTC
V: TRBV7-9; D: .; J: TRBJ1-1; size: many; length: 16; CDR3: CASSKSLQGHRTEAFF; DNA: TGTGCCAGCAGCAAGTCCCTTCAGGGTCATCGCACTGAAGCTTTCTTT
V: TRBV7-2; D: TRBD1; J: TRBJ2-7; size: many; length: 16; CDR3: CASSSLITGVRYEQYF; DNA: TGTGCCAGCAGCTCACTAATCACAGGGGTCCGGTACGAGCAGTACTTC
V: TRBV24-1; D: .; J: TRBJ2-1; size: many; length: 13; CDR3: CATSDLAYNEQFF; DNA: TGTGCCACCAGTGATTTGGCTTACAATGAGCAGTTCTTC
V: TRBV6-6; D: TRBD1; J: TRBJ1-1; size: many; length: 15; CDR3: CASSYSRDRETEAFF; DNA: TGTGCCAGCAGTTATTCCCGGGACAGGGAAACTGAAGCTTTCTTT
V: TRBV5-6; D: TRBD2; J: TRBJ2-5; size: many; length: 14; CDR3: CASRAWAGEETQYF; DNA: TGTGCCAGCAGGGCGTGGGCGGGGGAAGAGACCCAGTACTTC
V: TRBV5-1; D: .; J: TRBJ2-7; size: few; length: 13; CDR3: CASSKADSYEQYF; DNA: TGCGCCAGCAGCAAAGCGGACTCCTACGAGCAGTACTTC
V: TRBV20-1; D: TRBD2; J: TRBJ2-5; size: .; length: 13; CDR3: CSAETRLADWEYF; DNA: TGCAGTGCAGAGACGAGACTAGCGGACTGGGAGTACTTC
V: TRBV7-9; D: TRBD2; J: TRBJ2-3; size: many; length: 17; CDR3: CASSLEIQRGGTDTQYF; DNA: TGTGCCAGCAGCTTAGAAATCCAGCGGGGTGGCACAGATACGCAGTATTTT
V: TRBV11-2; D: TRBD1; J: TRBJ2-7; size: few; length: 14; CDR3: CASTLYTGGREQYF; DNA: TGTGCCAGCACTCTGTATACAGGGGGACGCGAGCAGTACTTC